What follows describes a single TCR beta chain. The antigen is not known. Germline CDR1 is MGHDK and CDR2 is SYGVNS. V lost 7 bases to trimming and J lost 5 bases; unmatched junction nucleotides: 7. The CDR3 has 13 residues. TCRdb independently ran MiXCR on the reads; one entry per CDR3 protein. The sample has more than 250,000 distinct CDR3 sequences; about an eighth are singletons. This entry is derived from a study of T cell repertoires in cytomegalovirus infection. Study at large: CMV infection together with matching HLA type was indicated by public TCR beta signatures. Study-wide results and limits: In two of eight donors, the top clonotype was HLA-C-restricted CMV-specific. Summed frequency of public TCR beta families distinguished CMV carriers with the relevant HLA.

The receptor was isolated from a human donor in good health (CMV status not recorded). Some clones in this sample may be carry-over from other donors' samples. The V and J genes are TRBV25-1 and TRBJ2-5, with TRBD1 matching 7 bases. The sequenced material came from PBMCs. CDR3 residues: CASTRQGWETQYF. For the CDR3, the DNA is TGTGCCAGCACCCGACAGGGATGGGAGACCCAGTACTTC.